Presented here are 27 T cell receptor beta chains from one specimen sequenced in a study of T cells in Graves' hyperthyroidism and ophthalmopathy. Amplified regions were TCR beta CDR3 sequences from RNA transcripts. A set of HTBI primers served as the primers for a first-round RT-PCR of the TCR CDR3. TCRdb re-called the multiplex PCR reads through MiXCR, storing one row per CDR3 protein. The data show hundreds of thousands of distinct CDR3 sequences, 13% to 15% seen once. The sequenced sample was blood. The receptors were gathered from a woman in her late teens or twenties with Graves' hyperthyroidism.

This clonotype has ten or more counts. The gene calls are TRBV20-1 and TRBJ2-3; D uncertain. The V end lost 8 bases, the J end lost 1 base, and 10 bases lay between the germline ends. This CDR3 comprises 12 residues. The germline V gene has CDR1 DFQATT and CDR2 SNEGSKA (reference sequence). CDR3 residues: CSPLTGTDTQYF. The CDR3 DNA is TGCAGTCCATTAACAGGCACAGATACGCAGTATTTT.

This clonotype was counted only a few times. Germline is not matched at one junction end, which may reflect a read error. The rearrangement links TRBV6-2 or TRBV6-3 to TRBJ2-2, with 12 bases aligning to TRBD2. The CDR3 has 15 amino acids. CDR1 is MNHEY, CDR2 SVGEGT, per germline. In DNA, the CDR3 is TGTGCCACGGACAGGACTAGCGGGAACTCCGGGGAGCTGTTTTTT. Amino acids: CATDRTSGNSGELFF.

The chain employs TRBV27 and TRBJ2-7; D not resolved. Germline V gene sequence: CDR1 MNHEY, CDR2 SMNVEV (reference sequence). This CDR3 has 13 amino acids. Trimming removed 8 bases at V and 1 base at J, with 12 bases between. CDR3 amino acids: CASGSDRSYEQYF. Here the CDR3 DNA reads TGTGCCAGCGGAAGTGACCGGTCCTACGAGCAGTACTTC.

This clonotype was seen more than once but under ten times. This chain connects TRBV7-3 to TRBJ2-1; TRBD1 is a possible D gene (6 bases). V was pared by 0 bases and J by 1 base, with 13 bases between. CDR3 size: 17 residues. CDR1 and CDR2 (germline): SGHTA, FQGTGA. CDR3: CASSLTPTGTSYNEQFF. The CDR3 DNA reads TGTGCCAGCAGCTTAACGCCCACCGGGACATCCTACAATGAGCAGTTCTTC.

The V gene is TRBV4-2, the J gene TRBJ2-1, with 10 positions matching TRBD1. V lost 2 bases and J lost 9; bases outside the gene matches: 4. The length of the CDR3 is 14 residues. Germline values: CDR1 LGHNA, CDR2 YNFKEQ. In nucleotides, the CDR3 is TGTGCCAGCAGCCAACCGGGGACAGGGGTTGAGCAGTTCTTC. It encodes CASSQPGTGVEQFF.

This clonotype occurred many times. The V and J genes are TRBV12-3 or TRBV12-4 and TRBJ1-3; TRBD1 matches at 7 bases. The CDR3 is 14 amino acids. J gave up 0 bases and V 6 bases, and 2 bases lay outside the gene matches. CDR3 amino acids: CASRRQGSGNTIYF. CDR3 sequence (DNA): TGTGCCAGCAGGCGACAGGGCTCTGGAAACACCATATATTTT.

This clonotype has a count of ten or more. CDR3 region: CSAEGTEKRQETQYF. In DNA, the CDR3 is TGCAGTGCGGAAGGGACTGAAAAGAGACAGGAGACCCAGTACTTC. This sequence joins TRBV20-1 and TRBJ2-5; tentative D call: TRBD2 (6 bases). The length of the CDR3 is 15 residues. Germline lookup yields CDR1 DFQATT and CDR2 SNEGSKA (reference sequence). V gave up 6 bases and J gave up 5 bases, with 22 bases separating them.

This chain uses TRBV12-3 or TRBV12-4 with TRBJ2-7; TRBD2 matches at 15 bases. The end of the DNA fits TRBJ2-1 better, so the J call may be wrong. CDR3 size: 16 residues. The CDR3 reads CASSLRTSGRAYEQFF. In DNA, the CDR3 is TGTGCCAGCAGTTTGAGGACTAGCGGGAGGGCCTACGAGCAGTTCTTC.

This clonotype was seen many times. The V gene is TRBV11-3, the J gene TRBJ1-1; possible D gene TRBD1, 6 bases. V lost 1 base, J lost 5 bases, and 14 bases lay in between. The CDR3 is made up of 15 amino acids. CDR1 and CDR2 from the germline V gene are SGHNT and YENEEA. The CDR3 DNA reads TGTGCCAGCAGCTTAGTAGGTGCCAGGGGAACTGAAGCTTTCTTT. Encoded protein: CASSLVGARGTEAFF.

This clonotype showed up just a few times. The chain is built from TRBV28 and TRBJ2-5; possibly TRBD2 for D (7 bases). The CDR3 is made up of 16 amino acids. Between the trimmed V and J ends, which lost 5 bases and 4 bases, there was a span of 20 bases. The V gene's germline CDR1 is MDHEN and CDR2 SYDVKM. The CDR3 is CASSLGGGPPRETQYF. Here the CDR3 DNA reads TGTGCCAGCAGTCTTGGGGGGGGCCCTCCTCGAGAGACCCAGTACTTC.

This clonotype has ten or more counts. The V gene is TRBV11-2, the J gene TRBJ2-7; D assignment may be TRBD1 or TRBD2 (5 bases each). The germline V gene has CDR1 SGHAT and CDR2 FQNNGV. This CDR3 contains 15 residues. The V end lost 4 bases, the J end lost 4 bases, and 17 bases lay between the germline ends. The DNA for the CDR3 is TGTGCCAGCAGCTCAGAATGGGTTGGGGGTTACGAGCAGTACTTC. Residues: CASSSEWVGGYEQYF.

The sample holds many counts of this clonotype. This sequence joins TRBV12-3 or TRBV12-4 and TRBJ2-3, with 8 positions matching TRBD2. The ends lost 4 bases at V and 0 bases at J; junction bases unmatched: 6. The CDR3 is 16 amino acids. The CDR3 DNA is TGTGCCAGCAGTTCTCCCACGGGAGGGAGCACAGATACGCAGTATTTT. Its translation: CASSSPTGGSTDTQYF.

In this sample, this clonotype turned up many times. The chain has TRBV28 and TRBJ2-7; 10 positions match TRBD1. CDR3 length: 14 residues. Germline CDR1 is MDHEN and CDR2 is SYDVKM. The V segment lost 8 bases and the J segment 7 bases; nucleotides outside the gene matches: 11. DNA for the CDR3: TGTGCCAGCGGGTTAGGGACAGGGGCGAAGGAGCAGTACTTC. Encoded protein: CASGLGTGAKEQYF.

V and J are TRBV7-3 and TRBJ2-3, with D maybe TRBD2 (6 bases). This CDR3 region has 16 residues. Germline V gene lookup returns CDR1 SGHTA and CDR2 FQGTGA. Trimming shortened V by 5 bases and J by 0 bases, and 15 bases separated the two germline ends. Written as DNA, the CDR3 is TGTGCCAGCAGCCCCATGGGAGGCAGAAGCACAGATACGCAGTATTTT. Translation gives CASSPMGGRSTDTQYF.

This clonotype occurred many times. The chain carries TRBV27 and TRBJ2-1; 8 positions match TRBD2. The trim removed 6 bases at V and 0 bases at J, leaving 4 bases unmatched. Germline CDR1 and CDR2: MNHEY and SMNVEV (reference sequence). CDR3 length: 15 residues. As DNA, the CDR3 is TGTGCCAGCAGCTTAAGCGGGAGCTCCTACAATGAGCAGTTCTTC. Amino acids: CASSLSGSSYNEQFF.

This clonotype was detected a few times. The chain uses TRBV9 and TRBJ2-2; D unclear. V lost 5 bases to trimming and J lost 0 bases, with 14 bases between them. CDR1 and CDR2 from the germline V gene are SGDLS and YYNGEE. The CDR3 runs 16 residues. The DNA for the CDR3 is TGTGCCAGCAGACCAGGAGAAACCTCGAACACCGGGGAGCTGTTTTTT. This translates into CASRPGETSNTGELFF.

Ten or more counts support this clonotype. This sequence joins TRBV7-9 and TRBJ2-1; TRBD1 or TRBD2 may be the D gene (6 bases each). The CDR3 is 13 amino acids. The germline V gene has CDR1 SEHNR and CDR2 FQNEAQ (reference sequence). Trimming took 11 bases from V and 6 from J, leaving 17 bases between them. As DNA, the CDR3 is TGTGCCTGCACGGGAGACAGGCCCAATGAGCAGTTCTTC. Translated: CACTGDRPNEQFF.

The table lists this clonotype with many counts. Written as DNA, the CDR3 is TGTGCCAGCAGCTTAGCGCGCAGAGGATCGGGTGGAAACACCATATATTTT. This codes for CASSLARRGSGGNTIYF. The chain joins TRBV7-8 to TRBJ1-3; D remains ambiguous. V gave up 0 bases and J gave up 3 bases, with 15 bases separating them. Germline assignment: CDR1 SGHVS and CDR2 FQNEAQ. The CDR3 length is 17 residues.

This clonotype has at least ten counts. J is TRBJ2-5 and V is TRBV2; 7 bases are a match to TRBD1. The J segment lost 5 bases and the V segment lost 6 bases, leaving 12 bases of the junction unmatched. Germline-derived CDR1 and CDR2 are SNHLY and FYNNEI. The CDR3 spans 15 residues. The DNA for the CDR3 is TGTGCCAGCAGGGGTTGGACAGGCCAGGGGGAGACCCAGTACTTC. It specifies CASRGWTGQGETQYF.

The CDR3 loop is CASSHSVRAGPNQPQHF. CDR3 sequence (DNA): TGCGCCAGCAGCCATTCCGTTCGGGCAGGGCCCAATCAGCCCCAGCATTTT. The rearrangement uses TRBV4-1 and TRBJ1-5; TRBD1 might be the D (5 bases). CDR3 size: 17 residues. In germline, CDR1 is MGHRA, CDR2 YSYEKL. Trimming left V 3 bases short and J 3 bases short, with 18 bases between.

The table lists this clonotype with a few counts. This chain joins TRBV6-1 and TRBJ2-7; 12 nucleotides align to TRBD2. The germline V gene has CDR1 MNHNS and CDR2 SASEGT. The CDR3 consists of 16 residues. Trimming at V came to 5 bases and at J to 3 bases, leaving 8 bases not matched to a gene. The CDR3 spells CASSLDRTSGIYEQYF. The CDR3 nucleotides read TGTGCCAGCAGTCTAGACCGGACTAGCGGGATCTACGAGCAGTACTTC.

This clonotype appeared many times. This chain connects TRBV30 to TRBJ2-7, with D perhaps TRBD1 (5 bases). This CDR3 has 14 residues. Looked up from germline, CDR1 is GTSNPN and CDR2 is SVGIG (reference sequence). Trimming pared 1 base from V and 3 bases from J, leaving 13 bases between. CDR3 DNA: TGTGCCTGGAGTGGCTCAGGGCACATCTACGAGCAGTACTTC. Protein sequence: CAWSGSGHIYEQYF.

This clonotype occurred a few times. The rearrangement links TRBV12-3 or TRBV12-4 to TRBJ2-7; TRBD2 is a possible D gene (5 bases). The V and J ends lost 2 bases and 4 bases respectively, with 18 bases between them. The CDR3 is 16 amino acids. The CDR3 here is CASSLRAGISSYEQYF. CDR3 nucleotides: TGTGCCAGCAGTTTAAGGGCCGGGATTTCCTCTTACGAGCAGTACTTC.

This clonotype was observed a few times. The V call is TRBV10-1, the J call TRBJ2-5, with TRBD1 matching 9 bases. Unmatched junction bases numbered 7, after V lost 3 bases and J lost 5 bases. CDR3 length: 15 amino acids. Germline-derived CDR1 and CDR2 are WNHNN and SYGVQD (reference sequence). The CDR3 nucleotides read TGCGCCAGCAGTGACTCCGGGACAGGGCCGGAGACCCAGTACTTC. Translating gives CASSDSGTGPETQYF.

The rearrangement uses TRBV30 and TRBJ2-1; 13 bases align to TRBD2. V shed 1 base and J 5 bases; nucleotides not matched to a gene: 17. Germline CDR1 reads GTSNPN; CDR2 reads SVGIG (reference sequence). The CDR3 consists of 20 residues. CDR3 residues: CAWSDKPGLAGSRGHNEQFF. DNA for the CDR3: TGTGCCTGGAGTGATAAACCGGGACTAGCGGGATCAAGGGGGCACAATGAGCAGTTCTTC.

The rearrangement joins TRBV30 to TRBJ2-5; 7 bases are shared with TRBD2. The junction had 11 bases not matched to a gene; V was cut back by 2 bases and J by 5 bases. The CDR3 extends over 15 amino acids. Germline CDR1 and CDR2: GTSNPN and SVGIG (reference sequence). CDR3 residues: CAWSTGELASETQYF. Here the CDR3 DNA reads TGTGCCTGGAGTACGGGGGAACTAGCGAGTGAGACCCAGTACTTC.

There are many counts of this clonotype. The chain uses TRBV7-8 and TRBJ2-7; 7 nucleotides line up with TRBD2. Looked up from germline, CDR1 is SGHVS and CDR2 is FQNEAQ. V gave up 7 bases and J gave up 2 bases; unmatched junction bases: 11. The CDR3 has 15 residues. CDR3 sequence: CASTPPGGSAYEQYF. In nucleotides, the CDR3 is TGTGCCAGCACCCCGCCGGGCGGGAGCGCCTACGAGCAGTACTTC.